Listed here are 25 T cell receptor beta chains from one sample, sequenced in a study of blood T cell repertoires in COVID-19. TCRdb's table, derived via immunoSEQ multiplex PCR, lists solely in-frame clones and lacks some. Of 85,000 to 100,000 clones listed, approximately 90% are singletons. The specimen was peripheral blood. The receptors come from a man aged 60 to 75 with acute or convalescent COVID-19.

This sequence joins TRBV7-6 and TRBJ2-3; 10 positions agree with TRBD2. The length of the CDR3 is 17 residues. The V gene's germline CDR1 is SGHVS and CDR2 FNYEAQ. The J segment lost 0 bases and the V segment lost 3 bases, leaving 6 bases of the junction unmatched. The CDR3 DNA reads as TGTGCCAGCAGCTTGCCCACTAGCGGGGAGAGCACAGATACGCAGTATTTT. This codes for CASSLPTSGESTDTQYF.

J is TRBJ1-1 and V is TRBV6-2 or TRBV6-3, with TRBD1 identical over 8 bases. V trimming: 4 bases; J trimming: 2 bases; junction bases outside the gene matches: 3. The germline CDR1 and CDR2 sequences are MNHEY and SVGEGT. The CDR3 runs 14 residues. The CDR3 spells CASSSQGANTEAFF. The CDR3 nucleotides are TGTGCCAGCAGTTCCCAGGGGGCTAACACTGAAGCTTTCTTT.

This chain uses TRBV4-2 with TRBJ1-1; 7 bases are shared with TRBD1. The germline V gene has CDR1 LGHNA and CDR2 YNFKEQ. J was trimmed by 0 bases and V by 6 bases; bases with no gene match: 13. This CDR3 is 17 amino acids long. CDR3 in amino acids: CASSPRLETGMNTEAFF. The CDR3 DNA reads as TGTGCCAGCAGTCCTCGTTTGGAGACAGGGATGAACACTGAAGCTTTCTTT.

The chain carries TRBV11-1 and TRBJ2-7; 11 bases align to TRBD2. With 5 bases clipped from V and 3 bases from J, the junction kept 6 bases outside the gene matches. The germline V gene has CDR1 SGHAT and CDR2 FQDESV (reference sequence). The CDR3 runs 15 residues. The CDR3 here is CASSTSGGGGYEQYF. In DNA, the CDR3 is TGTGCCAGCAGCACTAGCGGGGGAGGTGGCTACGAGCAGTACTTC.

This chain joins TRBV3-1 (or the pseudogene TRBV3-2) and TRBJ1-2; 7 bases fit TRBD1. The trim removed 2 bases at V and 8 bases at J, leaving 5 bases unmatched. Germline V gene sequence: CDR1 LGHDT, CDR2 YNNKEL (reference sequence). This CDR3 contains 13 residues. Here the CDR3 reads CASSQPTGVGYTF. The DNA for the CDR3 is TGTGCCAGCAGCCAACCAACAGGGGTAGGCTACACCTTC.

This clone came up a few times. The CDR3: CASSVGQGGYTF. The DNA for the CDR3 is TGCGCCAGCAGCGTCGGACAGGGCGGCTACACCTTC. The chain links TRBV5-1 to TRBJ1-2; 8 bases fit TRBD1. V shed 4 bases and J 8 bases; nucleotides not matched to a gene: 4. This CDR3 is 12 amino acids long. Germline lookup yields CDR1 SGHRS and CDR2 YFSETQ.

The J gene is TRBJ2-5, the V gene TRBV29-1; TRBD2 agrees at 8 bases. J gave up 2 bases and V 6 bases, and 5 bases lay outside the gene matches. Germline V gene lookup returns CDR1 SQVTM and CDR2 ANQGSEA. The CDR3 extends over 13 amino acids. The CDR3 loop is CSVVASGQETQYF. The CDR3 DNA sequence: TGCAGCGTCGTAGCTAGCGGGCAAGAGACCCAGTACTTC.

The rearrangement uses TRBV30 and TRBJ1-4; D is unclear. The V gene lost 0 bases and the J gene lost 0 bases, with 11 bases spanning the gap. CDR3 length equals 16 residues. Germline V gene sequence: CDR1 GTSNPN, CDR2 SVGIG (reference sequence). CDR3 sequence (DNA): TGTGCCTGGAGTGTACGGGGAGGAGCAACTAATGAAAAACTGTTTTTT. Amino acids: CAWSVRGGATNEKLFF.

The chain uses TRBV7-2 and TRBJ2-1; D may be TRBD2 (5 bases). There are 17 residues in the CDR3. V lost 1 base, J lost 0 bases, and 13 bases lay in between. The germline V gene encodes CDR1 SGHTA and CDR2 FQGNSA. CDR3 DNA: TGTGCCAGCAGCTTAGGGTGGCGGGTCAGCTCCTACAATGAGCAGTTCTTC. Its protein is CASSLGWRVSSYNEQFF.

This clone has a handful of counts. V and J are TRBV4-1 and TRBJ1-2; D ambiguous. The CDR3 is 15 residues long. V was trimmed by 1 base and J by 2 bases, leaving 11 bases between them. From germline, CDR1 is MGHRA and CDR2 YSYEKL. The CDR3 region is CASSQVPGNNYGYTF. CDR3 coding DNA: TGCGCCAGCAGCCAAGTTCCCGGGAACAACTATGGCTACACCTTC.

J is TRBJ2-1 and V is TRBV5-5; 11 nucleotides line up with TRBD2. The CDR3 consists of 16 residues. Trimming cost V 1 base and J 7 bases; bases outside gene matches: 7. Germline V gene sequence: CDR1 SGHKS, CDR2 YYEKEE (reference sequence). The CDR3 sequence: CASSLIAGGPGNEQFF. CDR3 in DNA: TGTGCCAGCAGCTTGATAGCGGGGGGGCCGGGAAATGAGCAGTTCTTC.

This chain connects TRBV12-3 or TRBV12-4 to TRBJ1-1; 8 bases fit TRBD1. This CDR3 spans 13 amino acids. With 4 bases clipped from V and 4 bases from J, the junction kept 2 bases outside the gene matches. DNA of the CDR3: TGTGCCAGCAGTTCCGGACAGGGCACTGAAGCTTTCTTT. Amino acid sequence: CASSSGQGTEAFF.

The rearrangement joins TRBV7-2 to TRBJ1-2; D ambiguous. The CDR3 runs to 14 residues. With 1 base removed from V and 5 bases from J, the gap between germline ends came to 11 bases. Germline CDR1 SGHTA, CDR2 FQGNSA. For the CDR3, the DNA is TGTGCCAGCAGCTTAGACGGGGAAATATATGGCTACACCTTC. Residues: CASSLDGEIYGYTF.

This chain uses TRBV5-1 with TRBJ1-2, with D possibly TRBD1 on 6 matching bases. Germline V lookup: CDR1 SGHRS, CDR2 YFSETQ. The CDR3 has 15 amino acids. V was clipped by 4 bases and J by 6 bases, with 19 bases between them. The CDR3 nucleotides read TGCGCCAGCAGCCCCGGACAGACTCTGGTGGATGGCTACACCTTC. Translating it yields CASSPGQTLVDGYTF.

The rearrangement links TRBV6-5 to TRBJ1-2; 7 positions agree with TRBD1. CDR1 and CDR2 (germline): MNHEY, SVGAGI. The CDR3 runs to 15 residues. V shed 6 bases, J shed 2 bases, and the junction held 9 bases outside the gene matches. Here the CDR3 reads CASSPGQLSNYGYTF. Written as DNA, the CDR3 is TGTGCCAGCAGCCCGGGACAGCTTTCAAACTATGGCTACACCTTC.

This clone showed up just a few times. The V gene is TRBV3-1 (or the pseudogene TRBV3-2), the J gene TRBJ2-1; 14 nucleotides agree with TRBD2. Per germline, CDR1 LGHDT and CDR2 YNNKEL (reference sequence). The CDR3 is 18 residues long. With 4 bases clipped from V and 3 bases from J, the junction kept 8 bases outside the gene matches. CDR3 residues: CASSPWTSGGTGYNEQFF. For the CDR3, the DNA is TGTGCCAGCAGCCCCTGGACTAGCGGGGGGACGGGCTACAATGAGCAGTTCTTC.

The chain carries TRBV28 and TRBJ1-2; TRBD1 agrees at 8 bases. The CDR3 sequence is 15 residues long. V lost 5 bases to trimming and J lost 3 bases; unmatched junction nucleotides: 8. In germline, CDR1 is MDHEN, CDR2 SYDVKM. DNA for the CDR3: TGTGCCAGCAGTCCTCCGACAGGGGATCACTATGGCTACACCTTC. It is translated as CASSPPTGDHYGYTF.

V is TRBV2 and J is TRBJ2-5, with a tentative D call TRBD1 (6 bases). Between the trimmed V and J ends, which lost 4 bases and 3 bases, there was a span of 9 bases. Germline V lookup: CDR1 SNHLY, CDR2 FYNNEI. This CDR3 has 13 residues. Written as DNA, the CDR3 is TGTGCCAGCAGTGGTACAGGGAAAGAGACCCAGTACTTC. It is translated as CASSGTGKETQYF.

This clone is a singleton in its sample. The chain carries TRBV25-1 and TRBJ1-3; a weak D match, TRBD1 (6 bases). The germline V gene encodes CDR1 MGHDK and CDR2 SYGVNS. The CDR3 has 14 amino acids. V lost 6 bases, J lost 0 bases, and 9 bases lay in between. DNA for the CDR3: TGTGCCAGCAGGGACAGAATCTCTGGAAACACCATATATTTT. Its translation is CASRDRISGNTIYF. Full variable domain (remainder filled in from reference TRBV25-1 and TRBJ1-3): EADIYQTPRYLVIGTGKKITLECSQTMGHDKMYWYQQDPGMELHLIHYSYGVNSTEKGDLSSESTVSRIRTEHFPLTLESARPSHTSQYLCASRDRISGNTIYFGEGSWLTVV.

This chain joins TRBV7-8 and TRBJ1-5; D uncertain. This CDR3 comprises 13 residues. The germline gives CDR1 SGHVS, CDR2 FQNEAQ. V lost 3 bases and J lost 7, with 10 bases in between. As DNA, the CDR3 is TGTGCCAGCAGCTTCACGGAGAACCAGCCCCAGCATTTT. This codes for CASSFTENQPQHF. Combining the CDR3 with reference TRBV7-8 and TRBJ1-5 gives the whole variable domain GAGVSQSPRYKVAKRGQDVALRCDPISGHVSLFWYQQALGQGPEFLTYFQNEAQLDKSGLPSDRFFAERPEGSVSTLKIQRTQQEDSAVYLCASSFTENQPQHFGDGTRLSIL.

The rearrangement uses TRBV4-1 and TRBJ1-2, with 10 nucleotides matching TRBD1. The length of the CDR3 is 18 residues. V was pared by 5 bases and J by 8 bases, with 20 bases of the junction left unmatched. Germline V gene data show CDR1 as MGHRA and CDR2 as YSYEKL. CDR3 DNA sequence: TGCGCCAGCAGCAAACCTACAACCCGGGACAGGGGACTCCAGGGCTACACCTTC. This gives the protein CASSKPTTRDRGLQGYTF.

The J gene is TRBJ2-2, the V gene TRBV5-5; a weak D match, TRBD1 (6 bases). CDR3 length equals 15 residues. From germline, CDR1 is SGHKS and CDR2 YYEKEE (reference sequence). V was pared by 5 bases and J by 10 bases, with 21 bases between. CDR3 DNA sequence: TGTGCCAGCAGTCCCCAGGCCAGGGCAGGGGCGGAGCTGTTTTTT. It is translated as CASSPQARAGAELFF.

V usage is TRBV6-5 and J usage is TRBJ2-2; the D gene is possibly TRBD1 (6 bases). Germline CDR1 MNHEY, CDR2 SVGAGI. CDR3 length: 14 amino acids. The V end was cut by 7 bases, the J end by 1 base, with 10 bases between. This CDR3 reads CASIGQQNTGELFF. In DNA, the CDR3 is TGTGCCAGCATTGGACAGCAGAACACCGGGGAGCTGTTTTTT.

CDR3 sequence reads: CASSPQGSGHGYNYGYTF. In DNA, the CDR3 is TGTGCCAGCAGCCCCCAAGGGTCCGGACACGGTTATAACTATGGCTACACCTTC. This chain uses TRBV7-7 with TRBJ1-2, with D maybe TRBD1 (5 bases). V lost 5 bases to trimming and J lost 1 base, with 23 bases between them. Germline CDR1 SSHAT, CDR2 FNYEAQ (reference sequence). CDR3 length: 18 amino acids.

The V call is TRBV7-9, the J call TRBJ2-5, with 7 bases lining up with TRBD1. The V gene's germline CDR1 is SEHNR and CDR2 FQNEAQ (reference sequence). This CDR3 comprises 14 residues. J gave up 7 bases and V 5 bases, and 10 bases lay outside the gene matches. This CDR3 reads CASSHGQVHATQYF. The DNA of the CDR3 is TGTGCCAGCAGCCACGGACAGGTCCACGCGACCCAGTACTTC.